The 9 T cell receptor beta chains listed next were all sequenced from one sample in a study of PD-1 blockade in classical Hodgkin lymphoma. All patients relapsed after autologous stem cell transplantation, and brentuximab vedotin exposure varied. Sequenced by immunoSEQ multiplex PCR; TCRdb stores in-frame clones only, minus some. The sample consists of just over 35,000 clones, approximately 69% of them appearing once. The source was peripheral blood mononuclear cells (PBMCs), collected before the second cycle of nivolumab. All receptors come from a human donor with classical Hodgkin lymphoma.

The chain combines TRBV4-1 with TRBJ1-5; perhaps TRBD1 as D (6 bases). The CDR3 extends over 16 amino acids. V shed 0 bases and J shed 6 bases, with 15 bases lying between them. Germline V CDR1 and CDR2: MGHRA, YSYEKL. CDR3 coding DNA: TGCGCCAGCAGCCAAGATGGCAGGGGAGGAATTCAGCCCCAGCATTTT. Its protein product is CASSQDGRGGIQPQHF.

The V and J genes are TRBV12-1 and TRBJ2-7. TRBV12-1 is noted as a pseudogene. The CDR3 is 14 amino acids. The CDR3 DNA is TGTGCCAGCAGCTACATAGATAATATCTACGAGCAGTACTTC. Its protein is CASSYIDNIYEQYF.

This clone has only one observation. The genes are TRBV5-1 and TRBJ2-3; D is ambiguous. The CDR3 runs to 13 residues. Germline lookup yields CDR1 SGHRS and CDR2 YFSETQ. V was shortened by 0 bases and J by 4 bases, with 6 bases between the two germline ends. The CDR3: CASSLELADTQYF. CDR3 DNA sequence: TGCGCCAGCAGCTTGGAACTGGCAGATACGCAGTATTTT.

By frequency in the sample, this clone is medium-sized (0.01 to 0.1%). The CDR3 sequence is CASSQVPAGAGEQYF. The CDR3 region has the DNA TGTGCCAGCAGCCAAGTCCCGGCAGGGGCGGGGGAGCAGTACTTC. The rearrangement links TRBV14 to TRBJ2-7; D possibly matches TRBD1 or TRBD2 (6 bases each). Germline values: CDR1 SGHDN, CDR2 FVKESK. CDR3 length equals 15 residues. V lost 1 base and J lost 7, with 17 bases in between.

V gene TRBV7-2 combines with J gene TRBJ2-1; 14 bases fit TRBD2. V was clipped by 0 bases and J by 3 bases; unmatched bases: 1. The V gene's germline CDR1 is SGHTA and CDR2 FQGNSA. This CDR3 comprises 17 residues. The CDR3 DNA sequence: TGTGCCAGCAGCTTAGCCGGGACTAGCGGGAGCTACAATGAGCAGTTCTTC. This gives the protein CASSLAGTSGSYNEQFF.

Only a few counts were recorded for this clone. The chain employs TRBV20-1 and TRBJ2-4; D gene uncertain. The CDR3 is made up of 8 amino acids. Trimming left V 5 bases short and J 13 bases short, with 6 bases between. The V gene's germline CDR1 is DFQATT and CDR2 SNEGSKA (reference sequence). The CDR3 loop reads CSALGQYF. The CDR3 nucleotides read TGCAGTGCTCTGGGGCAGTACTTC.

This clone turned up a few times. The chain combines TRBV10-3 with TRBJ2-3; 10 bases match TRBD2. The CDR3 is 14 amino acids. The trim removed 6 bases at V and 1 base at J, leaving 1 base unmatched. Germline V lookup: CDR1 ENHRY, CDR2 SYGVKD. CDR3 residues: CAISGTSGTDTQYF. CDR3 DNA: TGTGCCATCAGCGGGACTAGCGGCACAGATACGCAGTATTTT.

The sample holds a few counts of this clone. The chain links TRBV18 to TRBJ1-6; D is possibly TRBD1 (5 bases). With 1 base removed from V and 5 bases from J, the gap between germline ends came to 18 bases. The CDR3 sequence is 18 residues long. From germline, CDR1 is KGHSH and CDR2 LQKENI. This CDR3 reads CASSPRQGTGVHNSPLHF. Written as DNA, the CDR3 is TGTGCCAGCTCACCACGACAAGGGACTGGGGTTCATAATTCACCCCTCCACTTT.

This chain joins TRBV28 and TRBJ2-3, with D possibly being TRBD1 (6 bases). The CDR3 length is 14 residues. The germline V gene has CDR1 MDHEN and CDR2 SYDVKM. Trimming removed 4 bases from V and 6 bases from J, with 14 bases in between. The CDR3 region is CASSSQQGFDTQYF. In DNA, the CDR3 is TGTGCCAGCAGTTCACAACAGGGTTTTGATACGCAGTATTTT.